This TCR beta chain was found in a study of T cell responses to AZD1222 COVID-19 vaccine. Sequenced by immunoSEQ multiplex PCR; TCRdb stores in-frame clones only, minus some. The sample has roughly 140,000 clones, approximately 91% seen once. The CDR3 totals 13 residues. Germline CDR1 is SNHLY and CDR2 is FYNNEI. The germline V and J ends were trimmed by 6 bases and 4 bases, with 10 bases remaining between them. Study conclusions and caveats: Regions left unmutated in variants are reportedly the target of nearly half of spike-specific TCRs. Elevations in Spike-specific TCR breadth and depth followed administration of two AZD1222 doses. Dominant CD4 TCR responses targeted spike regions 160-218 and 743-854.

A remark on this clone: The target antigen is unknown.

The J gene is TRBJ1-5, the V gene TRBV2, with a possible D match to TRBD1 (5 bases). The material was peripheral blood, obtained on day 0 of AZD1222 vaccination. The clonotype originates from an adult in good health. The CDR3 is CASRQEENQPQHF. CDR3 DNA sequence: TGTGCCAGCAGACAGGAGGAAAATCAGCCCCAGCATTTT.